This T cell receptor beta chain appears in the sequencing data of a study of T cells after yellow fever vaccination. Overall study: Fractions containing few cells were prepared with SMART-Seq v4 Ultra Low Input. Findings and caveats of the study: Faster peaking, at day 5 versus 15, marked a secondary response that was weaker. In post-booster samples, most primary-vaccination clones reappeared (about 95% CD4, nearly 90% CD8).

A universal primer site and UMIs were added as TCR cDNA was made by 5'RACE template switching. TCRdb analysed the 5' RACE reads with MiXCR anew, one entry per CDR3 protein. The repertoire holds 300,000 or so distinct CDR3 sequences, with about 6.6% as singletons. As concerns this clonotype: The antigen remains undetermined.

This CDR3 is 13 amino acids long. V was clipped by 5 bases and J by 5 bases, with 12 bases between them. In germline, CDR1 is SEHNR, CDR2 FQNEAQ (reference sequence). This specimen was PBMCs, taken about 49 days after the first yellow fever vaccination. The chain uses TRBV7-9 and TRBJ2-5; D remains ambiguous. This clonotype was sampled from a man aged 18 to 30 who received the YFV17D yellow fever vaccine. Written as DNA, the CDR3 is TGTGCCAGCAGCCGAGTTGGCTCGGAGACCCAGTACTTC. Amino acid sequence: CASSRVGSETQYF.